This T cell receptor (beta chain) was identified during a study of beta chain features in type 1 diabetes. Study-level results: Diminished insertions and augmented deletions at VDJ junctions characterized type 1 diabetes patients.

The study reverse transcribed the entire isolated RNA, so it sequenced expressed TCRB transcripts. The repertoire was sequenced with immunoSEQ multiplex PCR; TCRdb's copy has only in-frame clones and lacks some. The profile shows about 60,000 clones, approximately 59% of them singletons. This CDR3 spans 15 amino acids. CDR1 is MNHNY and CDR2 is SVGAGI in the germline V gene (reference sequence). The ends were cut back, 6 bases at V and 3 bases at J, with 18 bases in the middle. A word on this clone: Its antigen is not identified.

The clonotype comes from a woman younger than 35 in good health. The sequenced sample consisted of Tregs from blood. The V and J genes are TRBV6-6 and TRBJ2-7, with D perhaps matching TRBD1 (6 bases). The CDR3: CASSPENRVGYEQYF. CDR3 in DNA: TGTGCCAGCAGCCCAGAGAACAGGGTGGGCTACGAGCAGTACTTC.